This is a list of T cell receptor beta chains from one sample in a study of blood T cell repertoires in COVID-19. The table came from immunoSEQ multiplex PCR; TCRdb's copy has only in-frame clones and leaves some out. The table records about 80,000 clones, around 83% of them present only once. The sample taken for sequencing was peripheral blood. Every receptor here comes from a woman in her 70s with acute or convalescent COVID-19. The CDR3 runs from the conserved cysteine through the conserved F or W. Fields, in order: J gene, V gene, D gene, clone size, CDR3 DNA, CDR3 protein. D genes are given only for firm matches. The listing skips clone size in some rows; elsewhere it reads once, few, many or a size class.

>TRBJ1-6|TRBV28|TRBD1|few
TGTGCCAGCAGTTCTAGGACAGGGAGTAGTTCACCCCTCCACTTT
CASSSRTGSSSPLHF
>TRBJ2-3|TRBV7-3|TRBD1|NA
TGTGCCAGCAGCCTATCCGGGACAGGTGACGCAGATACGCAGTATTTT
CASSLSGTGDADTQYF
>TRBJ1-3|TRBV25-1|NA|NA
TGTGCCAGCAGTGAATTAATCGTGAGCTCTGGAAACACCATATATTTT
CASSELIVSSGNTIYF
>TRBJ1-2|TRBV2|TRBD1|NA
TGTGCCAGCAGTGCCAAACAGGGGGCCGGAGGCTACACCTTC
CASSAKQGAGGYTF
>TRBJ1-1|TRBV5-1|NA|NA
TGCGCCAGCAGCTTGGGGACGGGGGCTGAAGCTTTCTTT
CASSLGTGAEAFF
>TRBJ2-5|TRBV6-5|NA|NA
TGTGCCAGCAGAAGTCCTGCCGGGGAGACCCAGTACTTC
CASRSPAGETQYF
>TRBJ2-1|TRBV29-1|TRBD2|NA
TGCAGCGTAGGGCTAGCGGGAGGGTATAAAGATAATGAGCAGTTCTTC
CSVGLAGGYKDNEQFF
>TRBJ2-1|TRBV5-1|NA|NA
TGCGCCAGCAGCTTTTTTCCTGTCTCCTACAATGAGCAGTTCTTC
CASSFFPVSYNEQFF
>TRBJ2-3|TRBV19|TRBD1|NA
TGTGCCAGTAGTCGGGGACAGGGCACAGATACGCAGTATTTT
CASSRGQGTDTQYF
>TRBJ2-3|TRBV4-1|TRBD2|NA
TGCGCCAGCAGCCAGACCCTAGCGGGTGGCACAGATACGCAGTATTTT
CASSQTLAGGTDTQYF
>TRBJ1-5|TRBV9|NA|NA
TGTGCCAGCAGCGTAGGGGGGGTTAGCAATCAGCCCCAGCATTTT
CASSVGGVSNQPQHF
>TRBJ2-1|TRBV20-1|NA|NA
TGCAGGCCCCGTTCGGATGAGCAGTTCTTC
CRPRSDEQFF
>TRBJ1-6|TRBV21-1|NA|NA
TGTGCCAGCAGCAAAGCCTTCCCCGACAGGTACTATAATTCACCCCTCCACTTT
CASSKAFPDRYYNSPLHF
>TRBJ1-2|TRBV5-1|NA|NA
TGCGCCAGCAGCTTGGATCCGGAGTATGAAGGCTACACCTTC
CASSLDPEYEGYTF
>TRBJ1-2|TRBV11-2|TRBD1|few
TGTGCCAGCAGCCCAGAAGACAGGGGGTTCGACAGCTACACCTTC
CASSPEDRGFDSYTF
>TRBJ2-1|TRBV20-1|NA|NA
TGCAGTGCCAAACCCCAGGATAGTCAGTTCTTC
CSAKPQDSQFF
>TRBJ2-1|TRBV19|TRBD2|NA
TGTGCCAGTAGTATCCGGGGGGGCAATGAGCAGTTCTTC
CASSIRGGNEQFF
>TRBJ2-1|TRBV10-1|NA|NA
TGCGCCAGCAGGGGGACTGAATACAATGAGCAGTTCTTC
CASRGTEYNEQFF
>TRBJ2-1|TRBV14|TRBD2|NA
TGTGCCAGCAGCCAACTTCAGGCGGGAGCCTACAATGAGCAGTTCTTC
CASSQLQAGAYNEQFF
>TRBJ2-5|TRBV2|TRBD2|few
TGTGCCAGCAGTGAAGCGCTTAGCGGGGACCCTCAAGAGACCCAGTACTTC
CASSEALSGDPQETQYF
>TRBJ1-5|TRBV19|TRBD1|NA
TGTGCCAGTAGTATCAGGGGGCTAACGCAGCCCCAGCATTTT
CASSIRGLTQPQHF
>TRBJ2-3|TRBV6-5|NA|NA
TGTGCCACTCTTACGCGGCGTCTTGGCACAGATACGCAGTATTTT
CATLTRRLGTDTQYF
>TRBJ2-1|TRBV12-5|TRBD2|NA
TGTGCTAGTGGTTTGGCTGGACTAGCCCTTCCCTACAATGAGCAGTTCTTC
CASGLAGLALPYNEQFF
>TRBJ1-6|TRBV5-1|NA|few
TGCGCCAGCAGCTTGGACAGTTTCTATAATTCACCCCTCCACTTT
CASSLDSFYNSPLHF
>TRBJ2-2|TRBV6-1|TRBD2|NA
TGTGCCAGCAGTGATGGCGGTAGCGGGAGATCTGCCGGGGAGCTGTTTTTT
CASSDGGSGRSAGELFF
>TRBJ1-4|TRBV6-6|NA|NA
TGTGCCACCCTCGGGGGGTCTAATGAAAAACTGTTTTTT
CATLGGSNEKLFF
>TRBJ1-2|TRBV19|TRBD1|NA
TGTGCCAGTAGTCCGCGGGACAGGGAGGCTGCCACCTTC
CASSPRDREAATF